This TCR beta chain was retrieved from a study of PD-1 blockade in classical Hodgkin lymphoma. Libraries were prepared by immunoSEQ multiplex PCR; TCRdb keeps only in-frame clonotypes and omits some of them. The table has 100,000 to 130,000 clones, roughly 87% seen once. The CDR3 totals 15 residues. Germline CDR1 and CDR2: KGHSH and LQKENI. The V gene end was trimmed by 1 base and the J gene end by 4 bases; junction bases not matched to a gene: 6. All patients experienced relapse after autologous stem cell transplantation, and brentuximab vedotin exposure was variable. The sample consisted of peripheral blood mononuclear cells (PBMCs), taken before the second cycle of nivolumab. The chain joins TRBV18 to TRBJ1-2; the match to TRBD1 covers 7 bases. The receptor comes from a human donor with classical Hodgkin lymphoma. This CDR3 is CASSPRDRDVYGYTF. As DNA, the CDR3 is TGTGCCAGCTCACCACGGGACAGAGACGTCTATGGCTACACCTTC.